Listed below are T cell receptor beta chains from one sample, sequenced in a study of T cell changes during pregnancy in multiple sclerosis. Method: immunoSEQ multiplex PCR; TCRdb's copy keeps in-frame clones and lacks some. The data contain 50,000 to 70,000 clones, 75% to 95% of them singletons. The input for sequencing was CD8+ T cells from peripheral blood mononuclear cells, taken before pregnancy. These receptors originate from a female donor with multiple sclerosis, enrolled in a pregnancy study. The CDR3 runs from the conserved cysteine through the conserved F or W. D genes are given only for firm matches. Only some rows state a clone size, as once, few, many or a class for expanded clones.

TRBV2,-,TRBD2,TRBJ2-7,CASSFIAGGTGEQYF,TGTGCCAGCAGTTTCATAGCGGGGGGGACGGGAGAGCAGTACTTC
TRBV29-1,-,-,TRBJ2-1,CSVDSSGSEQFF,TGCAGCGTGGATAGTTCCGGGAGTGAGCAGTTCTTC
TRBV15,-,TRBD1,TRBJ1-4,CATSRDLTGGLNEKLFF,TGTGCCACCAGCAGAGACTTGACAGGGGGCCTGAATGAAAAACTGTTTTTT
TRBV29-1,-,TRBD2,TRBJ2-1,CSVTLGTSDSYNEQFF,TGCAGCGTGACCCTGGGGACTAGCGACTCCTACAATGAGCAGTTCTTC
TRBV13,-,-,TRBJ1-1,CASSTRGVGLDTEAFF,TGTGCCAGCAGCACTCGCGGGGTCGGATTAGACACTGAAGCTTTCTTT
TRBV5-1,-,TRBD2,TRBJ2-7,CASSFPAGGQDEQYF,TGCGCCAGCAGCTTTCCCGCGGGGGGGCAGGACGAGCAGTACTTC
TRBV27,-,TRBD1,TRBJ1-2,CASSGTGGAYGYTF,TGTGCCAGCAGTGGGACAGGGGGGGCCTATGGCTACACCTTC
TRBV19,-,-,TRBJ1-1,CASRHTETGLNTEAFF,TGTGCCAGTAGACATACGGAGACAGGTCTGAACACTGAAGCTTTCTTT
TRBV9,-,TRBD2,TRBJ2-5,CASSAPSGGAQETQYF,TGTGCCAGCAGCGCCCCAAGCGGGGGGGCCCAAGAGACCCAGTACTTC
TRBV7-2,-,-,TRBJ1-1,CASSLGGEADTEAFF,TGTGCCAGCAGCTTAGGGGGGGAGGCGGACACTGAAGCTTTCTTT
TRBV9,-,-,TRBJ1-1,CASSVGEVGTEAFF,TGTGCCAGCAGCGTAGGGGAGGTCGGCACTGAAGCTTTCTTT
TRBV18,-,-,TRBJ2-7,CASSPSSRGPLEQYF,TGTGCCAGCTCACCAAGTTCCAGGGGTCCGCTCGAGCAGTACTTC
TRBV7-2,-,TRBD2,TRBJ2-3,CASSLRAGGGADTQYF,TGTGCCAGCAGCTTAAGGGCGGGGGGGGGCGCGGATACGCAGTATTTT
TRBV5-6,-,TRBD1,TRBJ1-1,CASSDEGATEAFF,TGTGCCAGCAGTGACGAGGGGGCGACTGAAGCTTTCTTT
TRBV5-4,-,-,TRBJ1-1,CASSLVGQNTEAFF,TGTGCCAGCAGCTTGGTGGGACAGAACACTGAAGCTTTCTTT
TRBV27,-,TRBD1,TRBJ2-5,CASGGTGVQETQYF,TGTGCCAGCGGTGGGACAGGGGTCCAAGAGACCCAGTACTTC
TRBV28,-,-,TRBJ2-7,CASTLGEGAEQYF,TGTGCCAGCACCCTCGGTGAAGGGGCCGAGCAGTACTTC
TRBV9,-,-,TRBJ2-3,CASSVGSRDTQYF,TGTGCCAGCAGCGTAGGATCCCGGGATACGCAGTATTTT
TRBV9,-,-,TRBJ2-1,CASSDGGGSYNEQFF,TGTGCCAGCAGCGACGGGGGAGGATCCTACAATGAGCAGTTCTTC
TRBV13,-,TRBD1,TRBJ2-7,CASSPTGDEQYF,TGTGCCAGCAGTCCCACAGGGGACGAGCAGTACTTC
TRBV10-1,-,-,TRBJ2-5,CASSDRMETETKETQYF,TGCGCCAGCAGCGATAGAATGGAGACGGAAACTAAAGAGACCCAGTACTTC
TRBV5-6,-,-,TRBJ2-7,CASSFGQETYEQYF,TGTGCCAGCAGCTTCGGTCAGGAAACCTACGAGCAGTACTTC
TRBV6-1,-,TRBD1,TRBJ1-1,CASTSGGGTEAFF,TGTGCCAGCACATCAGGGGGCGGCACTGAAGCTTTCTTT
TRBV9,once,TRBD2,TRBJ2-3,CASSVGSGGPISTDTQYF,TGTGCCAGCAGCGTAGGATCGGGGGGGCCAATAAGCACAGATACGCAGTATTTT
TRBV14,-,TRBD1,TRBJ1-1,CASSQGQGGRNTEAFF,TGTGCCAGCAGCCAAGGACAGGGGGGGAGGAACACTGAAGCTTTCTTT
TRBV15,once,-,TRBJ1-1,CATSSRGGTEAFF,TGTGCCACCAGCAGTCGGGGTGGCACTGAAGCTTTCTTT
TRBV4-1,-,-,TRBJ2-5,CASSQEGLPETQYF,TGCGCCAGCAGCCAAGAGGGCCTCCCCGAGACCCAGTACTTC
TRBV21-1,-,-,TRBJ2-1,CASRLSIDRDPYNEQFF,TGTGCCAGCAGATTAAGCATCGACAGGGACCCCTACAATGAGCAGTTCTTC
TRBV6-5,-,TRBD1,TRBJ1-2,CASSRQGAGYGYTF,TGTGCCAGCAGTAGACAGGGGGCGGGATATGGCTACACCTTC
TRBV4-1,-,-,TRBJ1-5,CASSPGGSNQPQHF,TGCGCCAGCAGCCCCGGGGGGAGCAATCAGCCCCAGCATTTT
TRBV2,-,-,TRBJ2-7,CASRGQGFAYEQYF,TGTGCCAGCAGGGGGCAGGGCTTCGCCTACGAGCAGTACTTC
TRBV2,-,-,TRBJ1-4,CASSLRTAANEKLFF,TGTGCCAGCAGTCTGCGGACTGCAGCTAATGAAAAACTGTTTTTT
TRBV29-1,few,-,TRBJ1-2,CSVESRLHEGYTF,TGCAGCGTTGAATCCCGACTGCACGAAGGCTACACCTTC
TRBV4-1,-,TRBD2,TRBJ2-3,CASSHLAGATDTQYF,TGCGCCAGCAGCCACCTAGCGGGGGCAACAGATACGCAGTATTTT
TRBV7-9,once,-,TRBJ2-7,CASSLGDRLLNEQYF,TGTGCCAGCAGCTTAGGTGACAGACTTCTCAACGAGCAGTACTTC
TRBV5-4,-,-,TRBJ2-5,CASSLLQGSQETQYF,TGTGCCAGCAGCTTGCTACAGGGAAGCCAAGAGACCCAGTACTTC
TRBV11-2,-,TRBD1,TRBJ2-1,CASSVRTGGDEQFF,TGTGCCAGCAGCGTAAGAACAGGGGGCGATGAGCAGTTCTTC
TRBV6-6,-,TRBD1,TRBJ2-7,CASSYRANRGDEQYF,TGTGCCAGCAGTTACCGAGCAAACAGGGGAGACGAGCAGTACTTC
TRBV27,-,-,TRBJ2-1,CASRRGGRVNEQFF,TGTGCCAGCAGGAGGGGGGGCCGTGTTAATGAGCAGTTCTTC
TRBV29-1,few,-,TRBJ1-2,CSVVGVRGYTF,TGCAGCGTTGTCGGGGTCAGGGGCTACACCTTC
TRBV27,-,-,TRBJ2-7,CASSLPPEGPSYEQYF,TGTGCCAGCAGTTTGCCCCCGGAGGGGCCCTCCTACGAGCAGTACTTC
TRBV5-1,-,TRBD1,TRBJ1-1,CASSSDREDTEAFF,TGCGCCAGCAGCTCGGACAGGGAGGACACTGAAGCTTTCTTT
TRBV27,-,-,TRBJ1-2,CASSLSRVYGYTF,TGTGCCAGCAGTTTATCGAGAGTCTATGGCTACACCTTC
TRBV15,-,-,TRBJ1-4,CATSRGAEYNEKLFF,TGTGCCACCAGCAGAGGGGCCGAATATAATGAAAAACTGTTTTTT
TRBV6-5,-,-,TRBJ1-5,CASSSGGLNQPQHF,TGTGCCAGCAGCTCGGGGGGTTTGAATCAGCCCCAGCATTTT
TRBV5-6,once,-,TRBJ1-1,CASSLSGVNTEAFF,TGTGCCAGCAGCTTGTCAGGGGTTAACACTGAAGCTTTCTTT
TRBV6-5,once,TRBD1,TRBJ1-1,CASSYYPGQGIGDAFF,TGTGCCAGCAGTTACTATCCAGGACAGGGGATTGGGGACGCTTTCTTT
TRBV9,once,-,TRBJ1-6,CASSFNPTVTPLHF,TGTGCCAGCAGCTTTAACCCGACAGTAACACCCCTCCACTTT
TRBV13,-,TRBD1,TRBJ1-2,CASSFEGARDGYTF,TGTGCCAGCAGCTTTGAGGGGGCTCGAGATGGCTACACCTTC
TRBV9,-,TRBD2,TRBJ2-6,CASSAAGFGANVLTF,TGTGCCAGCAGCGCAGCGGGGTTCGGGGCCAACGTCCTGACTTTC
TRBV11-2,-,TRBD2,TRBJ2-2,CASSGGLAGGPGTGELFF,TGTGCCAGCAGCGGGGGACTAGCGGGGGGGCCGGGAACCGGGGAGCTGTTTTTT
TRBV9,-,-,TRBJ2-3,CASSGTSNTDTQYF,TGTGCCAGCAGCGGTACTAGCAATACAGATACGCAGTATTTT
TRBV13,-,TRBD2,TRBJ2-1,CASSLPTSKNEQFF,TGTGCCAGCAGCTTACCGACTAGCAAGAATGAGCAGTTCTTC
TRBV27,-,-,TRBJ2-5,CASSSWEEETQYF,TGTGCCAGCAGTTCTTGGGAGGAAGAGACCCAGTACTTC